The 31 T cell receptor beta chains below all came from one sample that was sequenced in a study of Ad26.COV2.S vaccination and SARS-CoV-2 variants. Described treatment: approximately 18 received Ad26.COV2.S at low or high dose, single or two shots; 5 received placebo; per-sample allocation not given. At day 63 after the first vaccine or placebo injection, samples were drawn. Assay used: immunoSEQ multiplex PCR; TCRdb lists only in-frame clones, some missing. The sample consists of 200,000 to 250,000 clones, 70% to 90% of them appearing once. This sample comprised peripheral blood, obtained in a trial of Ad26.COV2.S vaccine versus placebo. These receptors originate from a person between 18 and 60 years old who received the Ad26.COV2.S COVID-19 vaccine or a placebo.

The chain has TRBV3-1 (or the pseudogene TRBV3-2) and TRBJ2-6; possible D gene TRBD2, 5 bases. The CDR3 is 15 amino acids. Germline V CDR1 and CDR2: LGHDT, YNNKEL (reference sequence). Trimming pared 4 bases from V and 2 bases from J, leaving 9 bases between. This chain's CDR3 is CASSPTGAGANVLTF. CDR3 bases: TGTGCCAGCAGCCCCACCGGGGCTGGGGCCAACGTCCTGACTTTC.

This clone has a single count. The chain carries TRBV7-2 and TRBJ2-5; tentatively, D is TRBD1 or TRBD2 (5 bases each). Trimming cost V 5 bases and J 5 bases, with 21 bases left between them. This CDR3 spans 16 amino acids. The germline gives CDR1 SGHTA, CDR2 FQGNSA. The CDR3 sequence is CASSGEGVGAGETQYF. The CDR3 DNA is TGTGCCAGCAGCGGAGAGGGAGTAGGGGCAGGGGAGACCCAGTACTTC.

The chain employs TRBV19 and TRBJ2-3, with 12 bases matching TRBD1. Per germline, CDR1 LNHDA and CDR2 SQIVND (reference sequence). The CDR3 loop spans 15 amino acids. J gave up 4 bases and V 5 bases, and 4 bases lay outside the gene matches. CDR3 region: CASSARDRGPDTQYF. CDR3 DNA sequence: TGTGCCAGTAGTGCCCGGGACAGGGGGCCAGATACGCAGTATTTT. Full variable domain (missing parts from reference TRBV19 and TRBJ2-3): DGGITQSPKYLFRKEGQNVTLSCEQNLNHDAMYWYRQDPGQGLRLIYYSQIVNDFQKGDIAEGYSVSREKKESFPLTVTSAQKNPTAFYLCASSARDRGPDTQYFGPGTRLTVL.

This clone was counted many times. The chain joins TRBV27 to TRBJ2-1; 7 bases line up with TRBD2. Per germline, CDR1 MNHEY and CDR2 SMNVEV (reference sequence). This CDR3 has 14 amino acids. The V and J ends lost 8 bases and 5 bases, in that order; junction bases with no gene match: 9. CDR3 protein: CASGNSGPHNEQFF. The CDR3 DNA is TGTGCCAGCGGGAATAGCGGGCCCCACAATGAGCAGTTCTTC.

The rearrangement links TRBV5-1 to TRBJ2-7, with 9 bases that match TRBD1. Germline lookup yields CDR1 SGHRS and CDR2 YFSETQ. The CDR3 runs 17 residues. V shed 0 bases and J 0 bases; nucleotides not matched to a gene: 7. The CDR3 DNA is TGCGCCAGCAGCTTGGCCTCACAGGGGGCTAACTCCTACGAGCAGTACTTC. The encoded protein is CASSLASQGANSYEQYF.

The genes are TRBV7-2 and TRBJ2-7; D may be TRBD2 (5 bases). CDR1 is SGHTA, CDR2 FQGNSA, per germline. V gave up 1 base and J gave up 7 bases, with 11 bases separating them. The CDR3 runs to 13 residues. In DNA, the CDR3 is TGTGCCAGCAGCTTAGAAGCTAGCCTTGAGCAGTACTTC. The encoded protein is CASSLEASLEQYF.

The chain carries TRBV5-6 and TRBJ1-6, with a possible D match to TRBD1 (5 bases). V lost 2 bases to trimming and J lost 8 bases, with 14 bases between them. The CDR3 sequence is 15 residues long. Germline V lookup: CDR1 SGHDT, CDR2 YYEEEE. In DNA form, the CDR3 reads TGTGCCAGCAGCTTTACCAGGGTTGGGGATTCACCCCTCCACTTT. Its protein is CASSFTRVGDSPLHF.

This clone was picked up one time. The chain is built from TRBV28 and TRBJ2-7; no clear D. The CDR3 totals 13 residues. Germline CDR1 and CDR2: MDHEN and SYDVKM. Trimming took off 2 bases at V and 4 bases at J, with 9 bases between the two ends. The DNA for the CDR3 is TGTGCCAGCAGTTTAGAACAGCCATACGAGCAGTACTTC. As protein: CASSLEQPYEQYF. Filled out from reference TRBV28 and TRBJ2-7, the complete variable domain reads DVKVTQSSRYLVKRTGEKVFLECVQDMDHENMFWYRQDPGLGLRLIYFSYDVKMKEKGDIPEGYSVSREKKERFSLILESASTNQTSMYLCASSLEQPYEQYFGPGTRLTVT.

The J gene is TRBJ2-5, the V gene TRBV6-2 or TRBV6-3; D is uncertain. V was clipped by 6 bases and J by 3 bases, with 5 bases between them. CDR3 size: 11 residues. Germline V CDR1 and CDR2: MNHEY, SVGEGT. CDR3 amino acids: CASSVKETQYF. The CDR3 DNA reads as TGTGCCAGCAGCGTTAAAGAGACCCAGTACTTC.

This clone has just a few counts. At one of its ends the junction is not consistent with the germline gene, which may arise from a read error. This sequence joins TRBV7-7 and TRBJ1-1; D is uncertain. CDR3 length: 13 amino acids. The germline CDR1 and CDR2 sequences are SSHAT and FNYEAQ (reference sequence). The CDR3 DNA reads as TGTGCTAGCAGCTTACGGCTGAACACTGAAGCTTTCTTT. It translates to CASSLRLNTEAFF.

The rearrangement uses TRBV4-2 and TRBJ2-5, with D unresolved. Trimming shortened V by 0 bases and J by 4 bases, and 18 bases separated the two germline ends. CDR1 is LGHNA, CDR2 YNFKEQ, per germline. The CDR3 loop spans 17 amino acids. CDR3 nucleotides: TGTGCCAGCAGCCAAGATTCAAGCCTCCGGGTGGGAGAGACCCAGTACTTC. It translates to CASSQDSSLRVGETQYF.

V and J are TRBV29-1 and TRBJ2-3; D remains unclear. CDR1 SQVTM and CDR2 ANQGSEA come from the germline V gene. The CDR3 has 12 residues. Trimming removed 4 bases at V and 1 base at J, with 6 bases between. CDR3 nucleotide sequence: TGCAGCGTTGCTGTGGGCACAGATACGCAGTATTTT. It is translated as CSVAVGTDTQYF.

The chain carries TRBV28 and TRBJ2-1; D possibly matches TRBD1 or TRBD2 (6 bases each). This CDR3 contains 17 residues. Germline V gene sequence: CDR1 MDHEN, CDR2 SYDVKM. V was pared by 1 base and J by 7 bases, with 20 bases between. The CDR3 region has the DNA TGTGCCAGCAGTTTATCCCAGGGCTGGGGGGCTACGAATGAGCAGTTCTTC. It is translated as CASSLSQGWGATNEQFF.

This chain joins TRBV6-4 and TRBJ2-2, with 7 bases aligning to TRBD1. CDR1 MRHNA and CDR2 SNTAGT come from the germline V gene. Unmatched junction bases numbered 13, after V lost 8 bases and J lost 4 bases. The CDR3 has 16 amino acids. The CDR3 protein is CASPPTTGLATGELFF. The CDR3, as DNA: TGTGCCAGCCCTCCGACGACAGGGCTTGCCACCGGGGAGCTGTTTTTT.

This rearrangement joins TRBV30 to TRBJ1-4, with D perhaps TRBD1 (5 bases). Between the trimmed V and J ends, which lost 0 bases and 7 bases, there was a span of 18 bases. The germline CDR1 and CDR2 sequences are GTSNPN and SVGIG (reference sequence). This CDR3 has 16 residues. DNA of the CDR3: TGTGCCTGGAGTGTATTGAGTGGGCAGGGTGGTGAAAAACTGTTTTTT. Amino acid sequence: CAWSVLSGQGGEKLFF.

The chain couples TRBV4-1 to TRBJ2-7; D might be TRBD2 (5 bases). V lost 3 bases to trimming and J lost 6 bases, with 9 bases between them. The CDR3 totals 12 residues. CDR1 and CDR2 (germline): MGHRA, YSYEKL. The chain's CDR3 is CASSHGVGEQYF. In DNA, the CDR3 is TGCGCCAGCAGCCACGGGGTGGGCGAGCAGTACTTC.

The J gene is TRBJ2-3, the V gene TRBV12-3 or TRBV12-4; D gene uncertain. The CDR3 consists of 12 residues. The ends were cut back, 1 base at V and 3 bases at J, with 2 bases in the middle. In DNA, the CDR3 is TGTGCCAGCAGTTTAGTAACAGATACGCAGTATTTT. This translates into CASSLVTDTQYF.

The chain carries TRBV29-1 and TRBJ2-1, with TRBD2 identical over 7 bases. CDR1 SQVTM and CDR2 ANQGSEA come from the germline V gene. The V segment lost 8 bases and the J segment 7 bases; nucleotides outside the gene matches: 5. The CDR3 totals 11 residues. The CDR3 DNA is TGCAGCTGGGGGGGAATTAATGAGCAGTTCTTC. This gives the protein CSWGGINEQFF.

The chain joins TRBV27 to TRBJ1-5; the D is unclear. This CDR3 is 14 amino acids long. The germline V gene encodes CDR1 MNHEY and CDR2 SMNVEV (reference sequence). Trimming took off 0 bases at V and 6 bases at J, with 9 bases between the two ends. Written as DNA, the CDR3 is TGTGCCAGCAGTTTATCCTTGGGTCGTCAGCCCCAGCATTTT. Protein sequence: CASSLSLGRQPQHF.

The chain joins TRBV6-2 or TRBV6-3 to TRBJ1-2; TRBD1 agrees at 9 bases. Per germline, CDR1 MNHEY and CDR2 SVGEGT. The CDR3 spans 15 residues. Trimming took 6 bases from V and 7 from J; bases not matched to a gene: 12. The CDR3 nucleotides are TGTGCCAGCAGCACCCATGGACAGGGGTATGGTGGCTACACCTTC. As protein: CASSTHGQGYGGYTF.

The chain couples TRBV5-1 to TRBJ2-3; 7 nucleotides match TRBD1. Per germline, CDR1 SGHRS and CDR2 YFSETQ. J lost 4 bases, V lost 7 bases, and 9 bases had no gene match. CDR3 length: 14 amino acids. In DNA, the CDR3 is TGCGCCAGCGGGCAACAGGGGTGGTCAGATACGCAGTATTTT. Translating it yields CASGQQGWSDTQYF. The whole variable domain, remainder taken from reference TRBV5-1 and TRBJ2-3, is KAGVTQTPRYLIKTRGQQVTLSCSPISGHRSVSWYQQTPGQGLQFLFEYFSETQRNKGNFPGRFSGRQFSNSRSEMNVSTLELGDSALYLCASGQQGWSDTQYFGPGTRLTVL.

In its sample, this clone was seen once. The chain recombines TRBV6-6 with TRBJ1-2; 7 bases match TRBD1. After removal of 7 bases from V and 3 bases from J, the junction contained 2 bases not matched to a gene. The CDR3 spans 12 residues. Germline lookup yields CDR1 MNHNY and CDR2 SVGAGI (reference sequence). This CDR3 is CASIDRDYGYTF. CDR3 DNA sequence: TGTGCCAGCATTGACAGGGACTATGGCTACACCTTC.

The table lists this clone with a count of one. V gene TRBV7-6 combines with J gene TRBJ2-6, with D tentatively TRBD2 (5 bases). V lost 5 bases and J 0 bases, leaving 17 bases between the germline ends. CDR3 size: 18 residues. Germline CDR1 is SGHVS and CDR2 is FNYEAQ. The CDR3 here is CASSPVGGPSSGANVLTF. The CDR3 region has the DNA TGTGCCAGCAGCCCAGTTGGAGGACCGTCCTCTGGGGCCAACGTCCTGACTTTC. The entire variable domain, with the rest obtained from reference TRBV7-6 and TRBJ2-6, is as follows: GAGVSQSPRYKVTKRGQDVALRCDPISGHVSLYWYRQALGQGPEFLTYFNYEAQQDKSGLPNDRFSAERPEGSISTLTIQRTEQRDSAMYRCASSPVGGPSSGANVLTFGAGSRLTVL.

This clone appeared once. V gene TRBV5-4 combines with J gene TRBJ2-1; 14 bases are a match to TRBD2. The germline V gene encodes CDR1 SGHNT and CDR2 YYREEE (reference sequence). The CDR3 is 17 amino acids. The junction had 9 bases not matched to a gene; V was cut back by 4 bases and J by 6 bases. CDR3 coding DNA: TGTGCCAGCAGCAAAGGGACTAGCGGGAGTGGAATCAATGAGCAGTTCTTC. Residues: CASSKGTSGSGINEQFF.

The CDR3 DNA reads as TGTGCCAGCAGCCCGAGGGACAGGTCGAACACTGAAGCTTTCTTT. Translation gives CASSPRDRSNTEAFF. V gene TRBV7-9 combines with J gene TRBJ1-1, with 8 bases that match TRBD1. The CDR3 covers 15 residues. Germline V gene data show CDR1 as SEHNR and CDR2 as FQNEAQ (reference sequence). The ends lost 5 bases at V and 1 base at J; junction bases unmatched: 6.

The genes are TRBV7-3 and TRBJ2-3; 14 bases match TRBD2. The CDR3 runs to 17 residues. CDR1 and CDR2 from the germline V gene are SGHTA and FQGTGA. J lost 4 bases, V lost 1 base, and 4 bases had no gene match. The CDR3 DNA follows: TGTGCCAGCAGCTTAAGTGGGGGACTAGCGGGAGCAGATACGCAGTATTTT. This codes for CASSLSGGLAGADTQYF.

The rearrangement joins TRBV6-2 or TRBV6-3 to TRBJ2-7; 8 bases line up with TRBD2. CDR3 size: 15 residues. V lost 5 bases to trimming and J lost 1 base; unmatched junction nucleotides: 7. The germline V gene has CDR1 MNHEY and CDR2 SVGEGT. Here the CDR3 DNA reads TGTGCCAGCAGTCCCGGGACGGGGGGGTCCTACGAGCAGTACTTC. This sequence encodes CASSPGTGGSYEQYF.

This chain joins TRBV6-2 or TRBV6-3 and TRBJ1-4; D not certain. The CDR3 has 20 amino acids. V lost 0 bases and J 8 bases, leaving 28 bases between the germline ends. Germline loops: CDR1 MNHEY, CDR2 SVGEGT. This CDR3 reads CASSYSNPLRRTVRNEKLFF. The DNA for the CDR3 is TGTGCCAGCAGTTACTCAAACCCGCTCCGGAGGACCGTGAGGAACGAAAAACTGTTTTTT.

V gene TRBV4-1 combines with J gene TRBJ1-1, with TRBD1 matching 7 bases. The germline V gene has CDR1 MGHRA and CDR2 YSYEKL. The CDR3 consists of 16 residues. J lost 4 bases, V lost 4 bases, and 12 bases had no gene match. As DNA, the CDR3 is TGCGCCAGCAGCCCTTGGACAGGTACCCTGAGCACTGAAGCTTTCTTT. Residues: CASSPWTGTLSTEAFF.

V gene TRBV7-9 combines with J gene TRBJ2-1; no clear D gene. The CDR3 totals 14 residues. From germline, CDR1 is SEHNR and CDR2 FQNEAQ (reference sequence). V lost 1 base and J 10 bases, leaving 14 bases between the germline ends. The CDR3 nucleotides are TGTGCCAGCAGCTTAGATACCGCGGCGAGGGAGCAGTTCTTC. Protein: CASSLDTAAREQFF.

This rearrangement joins TRBV18 to TRBJ1-6; D remains ambiguous. This CDR3 region has 12 residues. Germline loops: CDR1 KGHSH, CDR2 LQKENI. V lost 2 bases, J lost 6 bases, and 2 bases lay in between. CDR3 DNA sequence: TGTGCCAGCTCACCATCTAATTCACCCCTCCACTTT. It encodes CASSPSNSPLHF.